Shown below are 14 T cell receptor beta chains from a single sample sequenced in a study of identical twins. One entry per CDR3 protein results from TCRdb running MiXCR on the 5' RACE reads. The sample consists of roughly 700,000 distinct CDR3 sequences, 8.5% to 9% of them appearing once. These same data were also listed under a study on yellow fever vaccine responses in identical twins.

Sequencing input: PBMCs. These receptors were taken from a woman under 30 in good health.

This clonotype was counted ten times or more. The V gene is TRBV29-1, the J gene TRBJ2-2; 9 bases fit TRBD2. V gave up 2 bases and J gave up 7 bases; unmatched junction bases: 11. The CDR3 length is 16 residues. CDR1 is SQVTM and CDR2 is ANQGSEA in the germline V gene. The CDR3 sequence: CSVELWRGGRGGELFF. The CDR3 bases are TGCAGCGTTGAACTCTGGCGGGGGGGCCGCGGCGGGGAGCTGTTTTTT.

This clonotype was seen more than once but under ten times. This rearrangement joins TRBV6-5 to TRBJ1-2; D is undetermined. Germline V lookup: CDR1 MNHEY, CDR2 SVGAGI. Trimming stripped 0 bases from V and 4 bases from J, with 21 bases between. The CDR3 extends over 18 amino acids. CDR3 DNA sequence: TGTGCCAGCAGTTACTCGAAAAGGGAGTTGGGCACCCGCTATGGCTACACCTTC. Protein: CASSYSKRELGTRYGYTF.

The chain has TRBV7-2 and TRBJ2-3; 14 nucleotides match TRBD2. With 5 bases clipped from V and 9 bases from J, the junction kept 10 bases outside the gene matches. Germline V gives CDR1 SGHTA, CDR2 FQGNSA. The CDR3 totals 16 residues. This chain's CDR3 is CASSIRTSGGSPTQYF. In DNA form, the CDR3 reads TGTGCCAGCAGCATTCGGACTAGCGGGGGGTCACCCACGCAGTATTTT.

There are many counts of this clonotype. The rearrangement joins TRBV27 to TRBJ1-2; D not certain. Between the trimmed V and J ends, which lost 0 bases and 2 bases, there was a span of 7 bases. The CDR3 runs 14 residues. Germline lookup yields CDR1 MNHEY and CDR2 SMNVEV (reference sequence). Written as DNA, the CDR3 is TGTGCCAGCAGTTTATCGACGGGGAACTATGGCTACACCTTC. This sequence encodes CASSLSTGNYGYTF.

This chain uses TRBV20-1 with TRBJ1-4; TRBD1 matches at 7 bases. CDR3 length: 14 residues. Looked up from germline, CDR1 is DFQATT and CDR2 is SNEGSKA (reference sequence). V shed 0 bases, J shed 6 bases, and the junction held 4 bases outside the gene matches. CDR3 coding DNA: TGCAGTGCTAGAGATACAGGGGTTTATGAAAAACTGTTTTTT. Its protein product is CSARDTGVYEKLFF.

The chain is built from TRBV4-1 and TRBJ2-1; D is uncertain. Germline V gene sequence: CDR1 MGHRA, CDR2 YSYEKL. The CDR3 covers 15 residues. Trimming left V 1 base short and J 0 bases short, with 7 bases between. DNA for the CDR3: TGCGCCAGCAGCCAAGCCCATAGCTCCTACAATGAGCAGTTCTTC. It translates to CASSQAHSSYNEQFF.

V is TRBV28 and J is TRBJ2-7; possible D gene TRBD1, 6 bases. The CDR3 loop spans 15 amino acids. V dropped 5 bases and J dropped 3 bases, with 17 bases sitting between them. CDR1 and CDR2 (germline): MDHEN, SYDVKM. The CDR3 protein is CASSLTGFGIYEQYF. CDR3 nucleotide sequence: TGTGCCAGCAGTCTGACAGGTTTTGGGATCTACGAGCAGTACTTC.

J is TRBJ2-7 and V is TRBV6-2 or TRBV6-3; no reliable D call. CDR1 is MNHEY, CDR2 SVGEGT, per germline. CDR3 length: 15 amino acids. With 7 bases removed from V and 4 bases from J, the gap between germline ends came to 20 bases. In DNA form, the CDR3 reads TGTGCCAGCACCATGCCCCGGTTAGGAGAATACGAGCAGTACTTC. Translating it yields CASTMPRLGEYEQYF.

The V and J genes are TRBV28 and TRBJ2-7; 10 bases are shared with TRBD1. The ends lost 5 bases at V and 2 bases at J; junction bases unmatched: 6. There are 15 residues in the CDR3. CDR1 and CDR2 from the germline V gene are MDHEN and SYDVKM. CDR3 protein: CASSPPGQGTYEQYF. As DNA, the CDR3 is TGTGCCAGCAGTCCCCCGGGACAGGGGACCTACGAGCAGTACTTC.

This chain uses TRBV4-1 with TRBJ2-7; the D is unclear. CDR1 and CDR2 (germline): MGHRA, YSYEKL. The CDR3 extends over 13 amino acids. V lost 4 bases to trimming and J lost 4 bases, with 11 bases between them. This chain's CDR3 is CASSLAVRYEQYF. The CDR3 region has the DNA TGCGCCAGCAGCCTAGCAGTTAGGTACGAGCAGTACTTC.

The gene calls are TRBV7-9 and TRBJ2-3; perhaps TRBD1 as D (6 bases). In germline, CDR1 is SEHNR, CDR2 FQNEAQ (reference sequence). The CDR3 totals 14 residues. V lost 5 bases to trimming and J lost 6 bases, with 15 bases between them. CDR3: CASSPRNRVDTQYF. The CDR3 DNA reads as TGTGCCAGCAGCCCGCGGAACAGGGTGGATACGCAGTATTTT.

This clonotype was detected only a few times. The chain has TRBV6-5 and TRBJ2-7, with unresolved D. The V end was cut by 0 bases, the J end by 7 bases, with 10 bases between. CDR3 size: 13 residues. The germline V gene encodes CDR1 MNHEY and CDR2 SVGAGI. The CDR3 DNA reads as TGTGCCAGCAGTTACTCGCCTGTGGGAGAGCAGTACTTC. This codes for CASSYSPVGEQYF.

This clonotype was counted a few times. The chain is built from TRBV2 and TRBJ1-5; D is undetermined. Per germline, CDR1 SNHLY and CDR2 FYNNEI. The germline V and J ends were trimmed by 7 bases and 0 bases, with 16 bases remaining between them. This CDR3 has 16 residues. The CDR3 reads CASKTRASDSNQPQHF. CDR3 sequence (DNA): TGTGCCAGCAAAACTAGGGCGTCCGATAGCAATCAGCCCCAGCATTTT.

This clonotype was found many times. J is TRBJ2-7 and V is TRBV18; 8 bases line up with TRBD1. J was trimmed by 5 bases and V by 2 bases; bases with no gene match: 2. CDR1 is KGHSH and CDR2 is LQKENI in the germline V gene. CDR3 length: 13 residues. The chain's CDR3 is CASSPGTGNEQYF. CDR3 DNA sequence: TGTGCCAGCTCACCAGGGACAGGAAACGAGCAGTACTTC.